Below are 15 T cell receptor beta chains sequenced from a single sample in a study of CD8 T cells in ankylosing spondylitis (dated by TCRdb to 2017 to 2019). Library construction relied on 5' RACE. TCRdb records Illumina HiSeq 2500 as the sequencer. TCRdb's own reprocessing of the public reads used fastp at Q25 and MiXCR and kept productive beta chains. Rows matching on CDR3 protein sequence are summarized as one entry with the most common DNA and genes. The sample has under 300,000 distinct CDR3 sequences on record, roughly 10% of them singletons. The biggest ten clones account for less than 8% of the sample. The source material was blood, either unsorted or a sorted T cell fraction (not recorded which). These receptor sequences come from a male donor with ankylosing spondylitis or in good health (not recorded which).

This clonotype was found many times. V and J are TRBV5-1 and TRBJ2-1; maybe TRBD1 (5 bases). Looked up from germline, CDR1 is SGHRS and CDR2 is YFSETQ. This CDR3 has 13 amino acids. Trimming removed 1 base at V and 8 bases at J, with 10 bases between. The CDR3 region is CASSLTQGYEQFF. CDR3 DNA sequence: TGCGCCAGCAGCTTGACCCAGGGCTATGAGCAGTTCTTC. The complete variable domain, with remaining parts taken from reference TRBV5-1 and TRBJ2-1, reads KAGVTQTPRYLIKTRGQQVTLSCSPISGHRSVSWYQQTPGQGLQFLFEYFSETQRNKGNFPGRFSGRQFSNSRSEMNVSTLELGDSALYLCASSLTQGYEQFFGPGTRLTVL.

A note on this clonotype: Possible read error: a much larger clone is one base away. DNA of the CDR3: TGCAGTGCTGGTACCGGGACAGGGTATGGGACGACCCAGTACTTC. Translating it yields CSAGTGTGYGTTQYF. The chain combines TRBV20-1 with TRBJ2-5, with 9 bases lining up with TRBD1. V was clipped by 5 bases and J by 7 bases; unmatched bases: 14. The CDR3 runs to 15 residues. Germline V gives CDR1 DFQATT, CDR2 SNEGSKA (reference sequence).

The chain couples TRBV4-1 to TRBJ1-2; D might be TRBD1 (5 bases). Germline assignment: CDR1 MGHRA and CDR2 YSYEKL. The CDR3 contains 15 residues. Trimming cost V 2 bases and J 4 bases, with 14 bases left between them. In nucleotides, the CDR3 is TGCGCCAGCAGCCAACCTTGGGACGGCATCTATGGCTACACCTTC. It codes for CASSQPWDGIYGYTF.

The chain recombines TRBV6-1 with TRBJ1-2, with unresolved D. CDR1 is MNHNS and CDR2 is SASEGT in the germline V gene. This CDR3 has 15 residues. The V end lost 7 bases, the J end lost 7 bases, and 22 bases lay between the germline ends. The CDR3, as DNA: TGTGCCAGCATCTTGGCGGAAGTTATGGGCTCTGGCTACACCTTC. Translating gives CASILAEVMGSGYTF.

The genes are TRBV12-3 or TRBV12-4 and TRBJ1-3, with D unclear. The length of the CDR3 is 15 residues. V was shortened by 6 bases and J by 7 bases, with 19 bases between the two germline ends. CDR3 region: CASSTASGFVNTIYF. The DNA of the CDR3 is TGTGCCAGCAGCACGGCGTCGGGTTTCGTCAACACCATATATTTT.

This clonotype showed up just a few times. The V call is TRBV7-8, the J call TRBJ1-2; 7 bases agree with TRBD1. The CDR3 runs to 16 residues. Germline V gene lookup returns CDR1 SGHVS and CDR2 FQNEAQ. The V gene end was trimmed by 5 bases and the J gene end by 3 bases; junction bases not matched to a gene: 12. This CDR3 reads CASSPHGGTDHYGYTF. The CDR3 coding sequence is TGTGCCAGCAGCCCCCATGGGGGGACAGACCACTATGGCTACACCTTC.

At least ten counts were recorded for this clonotype. V usage is TRBV29-1 and J usage is TRBJ2-7, with TRBD1 as a possible D gene (7 bases). The germline gives CDR1 SQVTM, CDR2 ANQGSEA. The CDR3 is 13 residues long. V was clipped by 6 bases and J by 7 bases, with 19 bases between them. CDR3 DNA: TGCAGCGTCGACAGGGAGGACAGCTTGGAGCAGTACTTC. The encoded protein is CSVDREDSLEQYF.

Concerning this clonotype: An end of the junction does not agree with germline; a read error may underlie this. This chain links TRBV15 with TRBJ2-5; maybe TRBD2 (6 bases). CDR3 size: 16 residues. Germline lookup yields CDR1 LNHNV and CDR2 YYDKDF (reference sequence). The CDR3 sequence is CAISRDLGGGSETQYF. The CDR3 bases are TGTGCCATCAGCAGAGATCTCGGTGGGGGGTCGGAGACCCAGTACTTC.

The J gene is TRBJ2-7, the V gene TRBV7-8; 7 nucleotides agree with TRBD1. The CDR3 extends over 16 amino acids. Germline values: CDR1 SGHVS, CDR2 FQNEAQ. V dropped 7 bases and J dropped 3; count of bases not matched to a gene: 15. Here the CDR3 reads CASNRDSPRNSYEQYF. The CDR3 nucleotides are TGTGCCAGCAACCGGGACAGCCCCCGAAATAGCTACGAGCAGTACTTC. Looking up the rest from reference TRBV7-8 and TRBJ2-7 gives the full variable domain: GAGVSQSPRYKVAKRGQDVALRCDPISGHVSLFWYQQALGQGPEFLTYFQNEAQLDKSGLPSDRFFAERPEGSVSTLKIQRTQQEDSAVYLCASNRDSPRNSYEQYFGPGTRLTVT.

This clonotype was seen at least ten times. This chain connects TRBV10-3 to TRBJ2-5; D is ambiguous. Trimming removed 1 base from V and 4 bases from J, with 10 bases in between. The CDR3 spans 14 residues. Looked up from germline, CDR1 is ENHRY and CDR2 is SYGVKD. CDR3: CAISELWDGETQYF. The CDR3 DNA reads as TGTGCCATCAGTGAGTTGTGGGATGGAGAGACCCAGTACTTC.

This clonotype showed up many times. The chain has TRBV10-2 and TRBJ2-3, with 7 nucleotides matching TRBD2. With V trimmed by 7 bases and J by 0 bases, 10 bases remained unmatched. CDR1 and CDR2 from the germline V gene are WSHSY and SAAADI. This CDR3 has 16 amino acids. The CDR3 reads CASKSFAGASTDTQYF. The DNA of the CDR3 is TGCGCCAGCAAGTCATTTGCGGGAGCTAGCACAGATACGCAGTATTTT.

This clonotype showed up many times. The V call is TRBV27, the J call TRBJ2-7; TRBD2 might be the D (6 bases). This CDR3 has 12 residues. The V end lost 5 bases, the J end lost 7 bases, and 12 bases lay between the germline ends. Germline V gene lookup returns CDR1 MNHEY and CDR2 SMNVEV (reference sequence). This CDR3 is CASSRLAGEQYF. CDR3 in DNA: TGTGCCAGCAGTAGACTTGCGGGAGAGCAGTACTTC.

The chain employs TRBV15 and TRBJ1-5; the D gene is possibly TRBD1 (5 bases). Trimming left V 1 base short and J 9 bases short, with 16 bases between. CDR1 is LNHNV, CDR2 YYDKDF, per germline (reference sequence). The CDR3 runs 15 residues. CDR3 amino acids: CATSRADSGQGPQHF. DNA for the CDR3: TGTGCCACCAGCAGAGCTGATTCAGGGCAAGGGCCCCAGCATTTT.

Ten or more counts support this clonotype. The V call is TRBV10-3, the J call TRBJ2-7, with D perhaps matching TRBD1 or TRBD2 (5 bases each). Germline CDR1 ENHRY, CDR2 SYGVKD. The length of the CDR3 is 13 residues. Trimming stripped 11 bases from V and 1 base from J, with 15 bases between. This chain's CDR3 is CAFWDGSSYEQYF. The CDR3 DNA reads as TGTGCCTTCTGGGACGGATCATCCTACGAGCAGTACTTC.

This clonotype was counted at least ten times. This chain connects TRBV12-3 or TRBV12-4 to TRBJ2-1; 10 positions match TRBD2. The CDR3 is made up of 16 amino acids. J was trimmed by 4 bases and V by 5 bases; bases with no gene match: 8. CDR3 amino acids: CASSRTGTSVYNEQFF. CDR3 nucleotide sequence: TGTGCCAGCAGTCGGACAGGGACTAGCGTATACAATGAGCAGTTCTTC.